This is a list of T cell receptor beta chains from one sample in a study of post-analysis software for immune sequencing data. MiXCR, applied by TCRdb to the PCR reads, yields one record per CDR3 protein. Found here are hundreds of thousands of distinct CDR3 sequences, less than 35% of them singletons; the top ten hold more than 0.55%. The sequenced sample was blood. Every receptor here comes from a girl aged 5-17 years with multiple sclerosis. The CDR3 runs from the conserved cysteine through the conserved F or W. D genes are given only for firm matches. Rows may omit the clone size; those that give it use once, few, many or a size class.

>NA|TRBJ2-1|TRBD2|TRBV20-1
CSAIGSGAYNEQFF
TGCAGTGCTATAGGGAGCGGGGCCTACAATGAGCAGTTCTTC
>few|TRBJ2-1|TRBD2|TRBV10-3
CAIRTGTSGQNEQFF
TGTGCCATCAGAACCGGGACTAGCGGTCAGAATGAGCAGTTCTTC
>few|TRBJ2-3|NA|TRBV4-3
CASSQDWGPSALEQYF
TGCGCCAGCAGCCAAGATTGGGGACCGTCCGCGTTGGAGCAGTATTTT
>NA|TRBJ1-5|NA|TRBV15
CATSRDRRGGRPQHF
TGTGCCACCAGCAGAGATCGGAGGGGCGGTCGGCCCCAGCATTTT
>few|TRBJ2-2|TRBD2|TRBV20-1
CSATSGGARELFF
TGCAGTGCTACTAGCGGGGGGGCGCGGGAGCTGTTTTTT
>few|TRBJ2-7|NA|TRBV6-1
CASSEQTGTAYEQYF
TGTGCCAGCAGTGAACAGACCGGGACGGCCTACGAGCAGTACTTC
>few|TRBJ2-3|TRBD2|TRBV14
CASSPLTSMADTQYF
TGTGCCAGCAGCCCCTTGACTAGCATGGCAGATACGCAGTATTTT
>NA|TRBJ2-7|NA|TRBV7-2
CASSLNGPTPYEQYF
TGTGCCAGCAGCTTAAATGGTCCGACCCCCTACGAGCAGTACTTC
>NA|TRBJ2-5|NA|TRBV29-1
CSVAQRETQYF
TGCAGCGTTGCTCAGCGGGAGACCCAGTACTTC
>NA|TRBJ2-1|TRBD2|TRBV18
CASSPWTSATYNEQFF
TGTGCCAGCTCACCTTGGACTAGCGCAACTTACAATGAGCAGTTCTTC
>few|TRBJ2-5|NA|TRBV6-2/TRBV6-3
CASSYSNGRGTQYF
TGTGCCAGCAGTTACTCGAACGGACGAGGGACCCAGTACTTC
>NA|TRBJ2-7|NA|TRBV20-1
CSARDQRGQSSYEQYF
TGCAGTGCTAGAGATCAACGGGGCCAGAGCTCCTACGAGCAGTACTTC
>few|TRBJ2-5|NA|TRBV20-1
CSSGTAEGETQYF
TGCAGTTCCGGGACGGCAGAGGGAGAGACCCAGTACTTC
>NA|TRBJ2-1|TRBD1|TRBV27
CASSFTPTWTGGRYGYEQFF
TGTGCCAGCAGTTTCACCCCCACCTGGACAGGGGGCCGTTATGGGTATGAGCAGTTCTTC
>few|TRBJ1-2|NA|TRBV7-9
CASSLTAGRYYGYTF
TGTGCCAGCAGCTTGACTGCGGGCAGATACTATGGCTACACCTTC
>few|TRBJ1-1|NA|TRBV7-9
CASSPWPRPGTEAFF
TGTGCCAGCAGCCCCTGGCCACGGCCGGGCACTGAAGCTTTCTTT
>few|TRBJ2-1|NA|TRBV2
CASRGVRTDRNADPYNEQFF
TGTGCCAGCAGAGGCGTCCGGACGGACCGGAACGCTGACCCCTACAATGAGCAGTTCTTC
>few|TRBJ2-7|TRBD2|TRBV6-6
CASRLGTRQSSYEQYF
TGTGCCAGCAGGTTAGGGACTAGGCAGAGCTCCTACGAGCAGTACTTC
>NA|TRBJ1-5|NA|TRBV10-3
CAISAGLDRLNQPQHF
TGTGCCATCAGTGCGGGGCTTGACAGGCTCAATCAGCCCCAGCATTTT